The present entry profiles one TCR beta chain with its context. Per the authors' pipeline: Reference gene primer amplification yielded estimated nucleated cell counts. Using immunoSEQ multiplex PCR, the repertoire was profiled, and TCRdb retains in-frame clones only, with some absent. For V, J and clone size, that table is used; D and trimming come from the DNA. The data show roughly 62,000 clones, 65% to 85% seen once. CDR1 and CDR2 from the germline V gene are WSHSY and SAAADI. Trimming at V came to 6 bases and at J to 0 bases, leaving 3 bases not matched to a gene. The CDR3 runs to 14 residues. This sample was taken from a study of blood T cell repertoires in COVID-19. Study in general: PBMCs, B-cell-depleted T cells, or T cells provided the cDNA or gDNA that made up the material.

It was during active infection that Seattle patients were enrolled and then longitudinally followed. This TCR came from a man aged 25 to 40 with COVID-19, enrolled during active disease. The sequenced sample consisted of peripheral blood. The rearrangement joins TRBV10-2 to TRBJ2-7; TRBD1 matches 9 bases. As DNA, the CDR3 is TGCGCCAGCAGACGGGACAGGGCCTCCTACGAGCAGTACTTC. Its translation is CASRRDRASYEQYF.